A single sample is the source of the 5 T cell receptor beta chains below, sequenced in a study of blood T cells in healthy people across ages. Together with a sample-barcoded 5' primer, a J-beta primer mix was included in a second PCR lasting roughly 6 to 12 cycles. Using its own MiXCR run on the 5' RACE reads, TCRdb lists one record per CDR3 protein. The sample has 700,000 to 1,000,000 distinct CDR3 sequences; 44% are singletons. The material sequenced was blood. These receptors were obtained from a man between 60 and 70 years old in good health.

The V gene is TRBV27, the J gene TRBJ2-3, with D possibly TRBD2 on 5 matching bases. Germline V gene sequence: CDR1 MNHEY, CDR2 SMNVEV (reference sequence). The CDR3 is 15 amino acids. The germline V and J ends were trimmed by 6 bases and 1 base, with 14 bases remaining between them. CDR3 sequence reads: CASSPVGVRTDTQYF. The CDR3 nucleotides are TGTGCCAGCAGCCCCGTCGGGGTACGCACAGATACGCAGTATTTT.

The chain uses TRBV6-4 and TRBJ2-7; D uncertain. Germline CDR1 MRHNA, CDR2 SNTAGT. V dropped 4 bases and J dropped 2 bases, with 18 bases sitting between them. The CDR3 has 16 residues. The CDR3 DNA reads as TGTGCCAGCAGTGGCCTGGTACGTCGAAGCCCCTACGAGCAGTACTTC. It specifies CASSGLVRRSPYEQYF.

This clonotype was detected only once. The chain links TRBV4-3 to TRBJ1-4; D remains ambiguous. CDR3 size: 13 residues. V was trimmed by 1 base and J by 5 bases, leaving 5 bases between them. Germline-derived CDR1 and CDR2 are LGHNA and YSLEER. For the CDR3, the DNA is TGCGCCAGCAGCCAAGTCTTAAATGAAAAACTGTTTTTT. Translation gives CASSQVLNEKLFF.

V and J are TRBV29-1 and TRBJ2-5; 10 nucleotides line up with TRBD2. The V segment lost 6 bases and the J segment 11 bases; nucleotides outside the gene matches: 24. The CDR3 runs to 17 residues. The germline gives CDR1 SQVTM, CDR2 ANQGSEA. Here the CDR3 reads CSVHEASGGVNSYGQYF. CDR3 coding DNA: TGCAGCGTCCACGAGGCTAGCGGGGGTGTAAACTCCTACGGGCAGTACTTC.

The chain joins TRBV5-4 to TRBJ1-1; no clear D. The CDR3 sequence is 14 residues long. Trimming stripped 0 bases from V and 1 base from J, with 7 bases between. The V gene's germline CDR1 is SGHNT and CDR2 YYREEE (reference sequence). CDR3 DNA sequence: TGTGCCAGCAGCTTGGGGTATAGGAACACTGAAGCTTTCTTT. This encodes CASSLGYRNTEAFF.